Listed here are 7 T cell receptor beta chains from one sample, sequenced in a study of blood T cell repertoires in COVID-19. The data were produced by immunoSEQ multiplex PCR, yet TCRdb's version contains in-frame clones alone and is incomplete. The sample lists about 46,000 clones, roughly 85% seen once, with about a third in the top ten. What was sequenced was peripheral blood. All receptors come from a woman aged 80 or over with COVID-19, enrolled during active disease.

V is TRBV27 and J is TRBJ2-7; D not resolved. Between the trimmed V and J ends, which lost 5 bases and 0 bases, there was a span of 20 bases. Looked up from germline, CDR1 is MNHEY and CDR2 is SMNVEV (reference sequence). This CDR3 has 17 amino acids. The DNA of the CDR3 is TGTGCCAGCAGTACCACTCCCCCGCGGTGGAGCTCCTACGAGCAGTACTTC. It specifies CASSTTPPRWSSYEQYF.

This clone was detected only once. The V gene is TRBV2, the J gene TRBJ2-7; TRBD2 is a possible D gene (5 bases). Germline V gene lookup returns CDR1 SNHLY and CDR2 FYNNEI. The V gene lost 6 bases and the J gene lost 5 bases, with 11 bases spanning the gap. The CDR3 consists of 12 residues. For the CDR3, the DNA is TGTGCCAGCAGGTGGGAGAGCGACGAGCAGTACTTC. Amino acid sequence: CASRWESDEQYF.

The CDR3 DNA sequence: TGTGCCAGCAGCCCGTTTCAGGTCCGAGCGGGTGACCCCTACGAGCAGTACTTC. It codes for CASSPFQVRAGDPYEQYF. The V call is TRBV14, the J call TRBJ2-7; TRBD2 is a possible D gene (6 bases). CDR3 size: 18 residues. From germline, CDR1 is SGHDN and CDR2 FVKESK. Trimming pared 4 bases from V and 2 bases from J, leaving 24 bases between.

This clone is a singleton in its sample. The junction does not match germline at one end; this may be a read error. V and J are TRBV7-9 and TRBJ2-6, with D tentatively TRBD2 (5 bases). The CDR3 runs to 16 residues. CDR1 is SEHNR and CDR2 is FQNEAQ in the germline V gene (reference sequence). In DNA form, the CDR3 reads TGTGCCAGCAACTTAGCGCCGAGCTCTGGGGCCAACGTCCTGACTTTC. Translation: CASNLAPSSGANVLTF.

This chain connects TRBV19 to TRBJ2-7, with 8 bases lining up with TRBD1. J was trimmed by 3 bases and V by 8 bases; bases with no gene match: 6. This CDR3 has 13 amino acids. Germline V CDR1 and CDR2: LNHDA, SQIVND (reference sequence). The CDR3 reads CASPRGQGYEQYF. CDR3 bases: TGTGCCAGTCCCAGGGGGCAAGGCTACGAGCAGTACTTC. Drawing the rest from reference TRBV19 and TRBJ2-7, the complete variable domain is DGGITQSPKYLFRKEGQNVTLSCEQNLNHDAMYWYRQDPGQGLRLIYYSQIVNDFQKGDIAEGYSVSREKKESFPLTVTSAQKNPTAFYLCASPRGQGYEQYFGPGTRLTVT.

This clone was recorded once. The rearrangement links TRBV5-1 to TRBJ2-3; D might be TRBD1 (6 bases). Deletions cut 1 base from V and 5 bases from J, with 8 bases between. Germline CDR1 is SGHRS and CDR2 is YFSETQ. The CDR3 runs to 13 residues. This CDR3 reads CASSLWGRDTQYF. CDR3 nucleotide sequence: TGCGCCAGCAGCTTGTGGGGGCGAGATACGCAGTATTTT.

This clone was recorded only once. The chain is built from TRBV10-3 and TRBJ2-3; 8 bases line up with TRBD2. In germline, CDR1 is ENHRY, CDR2 SYGVKD. The ends lost 0 bases at V and 3 bases at J; junction bases unmatched: 2. The CDR3 has 15 residues. DNA for the CDR3: TGTGCCATCAGTGAGTCCGGCGGGGGGACAGATACGCAGTATTTT. Amino acids: CAISESGGGTDTQYF.